This T cell receptor beta chain is drawn from a study of blood T cells in healthy people across ages. This clonotype was counted a few times. A second PCR of 7 to 11 cycles used a sample-barcoded 5' primer and a J-beta primer mix. TCRdb independently ran MiXCR on the 5' RACE reads; one entry per CDR3 protein. The table shows 800,000 to 950,000 distinct CDR3 sequences, with 48% occurring only once. The CDR3 spans 15 residues. Trimming pared 0 bases from V and 10 bases from J, leaving 13 bases between. Looked up from germline, CDR1 is KGHSY and CDR2 is FQNENV. The receptor was derived from a man aged 25 to 40 in good health. The chain has TRBV16 and TRBJ1-6; D might be TRBD1 (5 bases). The sample consisted of blood. CDR3 bases: TGTGCCAGCAGCCAATCGTGGCGGGGGGAATCACCCCTCCACTTT. Its translation: CASSQSWRGESPLHF. The variable domain in full, completed from reference TRBV16 and TRBJ1-6, reads GEEVAQTPKHLVRGEGQKAKLYCAPIKGHSYVFWYQQVLKNEFKFLISFQNENVFDETGMPKERFSAKCLPNSPCSLEIQATKLEDSAVYFCASSQSWRGESPLHFGNGTRLTVT.